Listed here is a single TCR beta chain. The data belong to a study of blood T cell repertoires in COVID-19. Profiling relied on immunoSEQ multiplex PCR, and the TCRdb table lists in-frame clones only, not all of them. The sample holds roughly 500,000 clones; roughly 87% are singletons and the top ten take 0.9%. Germline loops: CDR1 SGDLS, CDR2 YYNGEE. V lost 1 base, J lost 0 bases, and 11 bases lay in between. The CDR3 loop spans 15 amino acids. This TCR derives from a man younger than 35 with COVID-19, enrolled during active disease. The sample was peripheral blood. V and J are TRBV9 and TRBJ2-7; D remains unclear. The CDR3 DNA reads as TGTGCCAGCAGCGTATCAACAGAAAGCTCCTACGAGCAGTACTTC. Amino acids: CASSVSTESSYEQYF. Full variable domain (outside the CDR3, taken from reference TRBV9 and TRBJ2-7): DSGVTQTPKHLITATGQRVTLRCSPRSGDLSVYWYQQSLDQGLQFLIQYYNGEERAKGNILERFSAQQFPDLHSELNLSSLELGDSALYFCASSVSTESSYEQYFGPGTRLTVT.